Given below is one T cell receptor (beta chain) in context. This clonotype was counted a few times. Its antigen is still unknown. The record has no base qualities; no much larger clone is one base away. The approximately 39 donors, aged about 6 to 95 years, were systemically healthy Caucasian individuals from Russia. Each donor gave 8 to 10 milliliters of peripheral blood, collected into EDTA-treated Vacutainer tubes. PBMCs were isolated by Ficoll-Paque density-gradient centrifugation, with at least 6 million obtained per sample. Total RNA was extracted from PBMCs with Trizol reagent, with at least 6 micrograms obtained per sample. For every donor, flow cytometry on a PBMC aliquot measured the percentage of naive CD45RAhigh/CD27high T cells. These data belong to a study of blood T cells in healthy people across ages (dated by TCRdb to about 2015). Some background on the complete study: In model experiments, roughly one uniquely barcoded TCR beta cDNA molecule per two T cells was captured by template switching. Age-related changes in TCR beta repertoire diversity were measured in the study by deep sequencing normalized with unique cDNA molecular identifiers. Donors were grouped into four age groups: young (average 16 years), middle-aged (about 40), aged (around 60) and long-lived (approximately 75). To avoid experimental bias, donors of different ages were spread randomly across the sequencing lanes. The study analyzed two additional independent replicas of 1 million unique cDNA reads from the same blood draw for two donors, one aged 18 to 29 and one aged 80 or older. Overall results and qualifications from the work: A strong correlation was found between observed TCR beta diversity and the percentage of naive T cells measured by flow cytometry. Estimates of total diversity from one million sequenced T cells were regarded as lower bounds and underestimates. Because the CMV infection status of the donors was unknown, age-related changes in expanded clonotypes may potentially have been confounded. Bulk unsorted PBMC profiling prevented conclusive comparison of naive and antigen-experienced compartments. Observed TCR beta diversity per million T cells fell roughly linearly with age, and a significant reduction was already apparent by age approximately 41. Compared with the aged group, the long-lived group had more naive CD4+ T cells, fewer expanded clones and increased TCR diversity, a pattern suggesting age selection.

Receptor amplification or capture employed 5' RACE. Sequencing took place on an Illumina HiSeq 2500. A second PCR of roughly 6 to 12 cycles was performed with a sample-barcoded 5' primer and a J-beta primer mix. A template-switch 5' adaptor carrying 12 random nucleotides introduced a unique molecular identifier onto each TCR beta cDNA molecule. Each sample yielded at least 2.5 million CDR3-containing paired-end reads. First-strand cDNA was synthesized from all RNA with the Mint cDNA synthesis kit, primed by a TRBC-specific oligonucleotide. Following uracil-DNA glycosylase treatment, all cDNA underwent a first 18-cycle PCR with the universal primers M1SS and BC2_uni_R. For the original study's pipeline: For normalization, 1 million high-quality reads were randomly selected from each sample, with every read carrying a distinct molecular identifier. Instead of being binned into consensus sequences, reads with shared molecular identifiers were discarded. MiTCR, run with a Q25 quality threshold and the strictest error-elimination algorithm, handled CDR3 identification, clonotype clustering and error correction. Lower-bound total TCR beta diversity was estimated with a nonparametric unseen species model using Euler transformation. The raw public reads went through TCRdb reprocessing: fastp at Q25, MiXCR clone calling, in-frame beta chains kept. A single entry per CDR3 protein holds the most common genes and DNA from its merged rows. It is TCRdb's table, rather than the study itself, that gives the V and J calls and clone size. Across this sample there are 650,000 to 1,000,000 distinct CDR3 sequences, with 35% to 40% seen only once. Of the sample, under 15% is held by the ten largest clones.

The CDR3 spans 15 residues, from the cysteine through the phenylalanine. Only the CDR3 part of the read is kept: 45 bases, read in frame from the first base. CDR1 is given as SNHLY and CDR2 as FYNNEI, both from the germline V gene. The receptor chain draws on TRBV2 and TRBJ2-1, and TRBD1 aligns with 8 junction nucleotides. The J call could be wrong; TRBJ2-7 is a better fit for the DNA end. The specimen sequenced was blood. This TCR derives from a man aged 18 to 35 in good health. Here the CDR3 is given as CASSEQGASYNEQYF. The bases read TGTGCCAGCAGTGAACAGGGGGCCTCCTACAATGAGCAGTACTTC.